At least ten counts were recorded for the clone carrying this TCR beta chain. The target antigen is unknown. V lost 7 bases to trimming and J lost 5 bases, with 6 bases between them. The CDR3 is 12 amino acids. CDR1 is MNHEY, CDR2 SMNVEV, per germline (reference sequence). This specimen belongs to a study of human T cells and chemical hapten exposure. Described time point: patch test 2, 6 weeks after DPC sensitization. The treatment was: therapeutic diphenylcyclopropenone sensitization with weekly scalp DPC. Unique molecular identifiers were attached to individual cDNA molecules during library preparation. One entry per CDR3 protein, called by TCRdb with MiXCR from the RACE reads. The sample records about 140,000 distinct CDR3 sequences, approximately 12% being singletons. The study's findings and limits: Once DPC sensitization occurred, TCRs above 1 in 1000 frequency showed no change.

V gene TRBV27 combines with J gene TRBJ2-6; D is undetermined. The sequencing here drew on whole blood, taken in connection with sensitization to the hapten diphenylcyclopropenone (DPC). The source is a woman aged 50 to 60 with alopecia areata. Some clones in this sample may be carry-over from other donors' samples. For the CDR3, the DNA is TGTGCCAGCATGGGCAGGGCCAACGTCCTGACTTTC. Protein product: CASMGRANVLTF.